This TCR beta chain was captured by sequencing in a study of spatial heterogeneity in lung cancer. Time point described: sample taken at primary tumor resection. From tumor, nontumor lung or frozen PBMC, whole RNA was taken unsorted for sequencing. From the 5' RACE reads, TCRdb called clonotypes with MiXCR, one entry per CDR3 protein. This sample has approximately 20,000 distinct CDR3 sequences, with 3.5% to 5% found just once. Germline CDR1 and CDR2: SQVTM and ANQGSEA. This CDR3 has 13 residues. Comment on this clonotype: A read error may explain this, as a much larger clone is one base away.

The clonotype originates from a male donor with early-stage non-small cell lung cancer. The sequenced sample was PBMCs, obtained at surgery. The chain recombines TRBV29-1 with TRBJ2-1, with D tentatively TRBD1 or TRBD2 (6 bases each). For the CDR3, the DNA is TGCAGCGCTGAAAGGGGGGTCGGCAATGAGCAGTTCTTC. Translated: CSAERGVGNEQFF.